This T cell receptor (beta chain) was identified in a study of shared T cell receptors in the human thymus. Sequencing used immunoSEQ multiplex PCR; TCRdb keeps in-frame clones, though not all of them. The sample carries under 700,000 clones, approximately 78% recorded once. This same sample was also part of a study on human thymus T cells. As reported in that work: Donation was from healthy Finnish infants who were having corrective surgery that addressed congenital heart defects. Obtained as resections during corrective heart surgery, the thymus tissue was then studied. Apparent skewing of V and J gene usage characterized both thymic and blood repertoires. In unrelated individuals, thymic repertoires overlapped highly, according to related research.

The sample taken for sequencing was thymocytes. This sequence was found in a boy in the first two years of life with a congenital heart defect.

CDR3 protein: CASSVGTSGFQSYEQYF. DNA for the CDR3: TGTGCCAGCAGTGTCGGGACTAGCGGGTTTCAGTCCTACGAGCAGTACTTC. The chain links TRBV25-1 to TRBJ2-7; TRBD2 agrees at 12 bases. This CDR3 contains 17 residues. With V trimmed by 4 bases and J by 1 base, 8 bases remained unmatched. CDR1 MGHDK and CDR2 SYGVNS come from the germline V gene.